The T cell receptor (beta chain) described here comes from a study of blood T cell repertoires in COVID-19. Germline loops: CDR1 LNHDA, CDR2 SQIVND (reference sequence). Trimming took off 3 bases at V and 7 bases at J, with 16 bases between the two ends. This CDR3 region has 15 residues. Sequenced by immunoSEQ multiplex PCR; TCRdb stores in-frame clones only, minus some. This sample yields more than 150,000 clones, of which approximately 90% are seen a single time; about 0.54% belongs to the top ten. The chain links TRBV19 to TRBJ2-1; D may be TRBD2 (5 bases). The sequence was collected from a man aged 50-60 years with acute or convalescent COVID-19. The source material was peripheral blood. In DNA form, the CDR3 reads TGTGCCAGTAGTATCAGGACTTCGGGGTTGAATGAGCAGTTCTTC. This codes for CASSIRTSGLNEQFF.